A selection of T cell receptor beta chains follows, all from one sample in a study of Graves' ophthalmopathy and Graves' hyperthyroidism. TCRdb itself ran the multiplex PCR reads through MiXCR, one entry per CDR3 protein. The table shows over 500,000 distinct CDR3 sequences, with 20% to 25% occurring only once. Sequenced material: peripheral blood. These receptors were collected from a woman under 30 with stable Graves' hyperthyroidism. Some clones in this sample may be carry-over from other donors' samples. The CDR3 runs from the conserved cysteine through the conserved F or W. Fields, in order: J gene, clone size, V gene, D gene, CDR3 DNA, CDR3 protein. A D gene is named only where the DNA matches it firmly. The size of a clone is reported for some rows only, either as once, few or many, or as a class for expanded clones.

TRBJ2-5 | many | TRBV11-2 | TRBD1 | TGTGCCAGCAGCCCAGGGACAGGGGGGCAAGAGACCCAGTACTTC | CASSPGTGGQETQYF
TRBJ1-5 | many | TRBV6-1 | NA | TGTGCCAGCAGTTCCATCCATTTT | CASSSIHF
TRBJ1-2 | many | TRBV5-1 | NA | TGCGCCAGCAGCTTCTTAGACCAAGACAGTGGGTCGGGCTACACCTTC | CASSFLDQDSGSGYTF
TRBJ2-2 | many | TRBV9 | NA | TGTGCCAGCACCGGGGGGCGGACCGGGGAGCTGTTTTTT | CASTGGRTGELFF
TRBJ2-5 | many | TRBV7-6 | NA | TGTGCCAGCAGCTTAGTAGTTCAATATTCAGGGGGACTATCTGAAGAGACCCAGTACTTC | CASSLVVQYSGGLSEETQYF
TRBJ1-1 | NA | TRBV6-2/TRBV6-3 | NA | TGTGCCAGCAGAAAGAGGACGGGCCTTAGGGACACTGAAGCTTTCTTT | CASRKRTGLRDTEAFF
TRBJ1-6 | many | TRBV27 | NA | TGTGCCAGCAGTTTCGGGGGCGGTTCACCCCTCCACTTT | CASSFGGGSPLHF
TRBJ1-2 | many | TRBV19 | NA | TGTGCCAGTAGTATCCCCCAGAGGTACTATGGCTACACCTTC | CASSIPQRYYGYTF
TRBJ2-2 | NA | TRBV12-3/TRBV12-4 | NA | TGTGCCTTCGGGCACCTAACCGGGGAGCTGTTTTTT | CAFGHLTGELFF
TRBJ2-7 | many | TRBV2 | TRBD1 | TGTGCCAGCAGGACAGGGGAAGGATCCTACGAGCAGTACTTC | CASRTGEGSYEQYF
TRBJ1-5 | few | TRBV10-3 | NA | TGTGCCATCAGTGGTGGCAGGGAAGGATGGAGCAATCAGCCCCAGCATTTT | CAISGGREGWSNQPQHF
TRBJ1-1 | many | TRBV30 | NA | TGTGCCTCGGCGAAGAACACTGAAGCTTTCTTT | CASAKNTEAFF
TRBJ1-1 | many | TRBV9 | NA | TGTGCCAGCAGTGCCGGGAGGGGAGGAGTTAAGAACACTGAAGCTTTCTTT | CASSAGRGGVKNTEAFF
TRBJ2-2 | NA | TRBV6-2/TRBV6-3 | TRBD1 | TGTGCCAGCAAAGCCCGGGACAGAGAAACCGGGGAGCTGTTTTTT | CASKARDRETGELFF
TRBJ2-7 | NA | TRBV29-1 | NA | TGCAGCGTTGAAAAAGGGAATGAGCAGTACTTC | CSVEKGNEQYF
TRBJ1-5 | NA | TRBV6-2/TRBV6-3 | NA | TGTGCCAGCAGTCAACCGATTGTGAGCAATCAGCCCCAGCATTTT | CASSQPIVSNQPQHF
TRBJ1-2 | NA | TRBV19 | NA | TGTGCCAGCAGTTTGGAGGATGGCTACACCTTC | CASSLEDGYTF
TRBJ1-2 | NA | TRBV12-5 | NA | TGTGCTAGTGGTCCGGATAAGGGATCCAGCTACACCTTC | CASGPDKGSSYTF
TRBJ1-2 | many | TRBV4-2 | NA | TGTGCCAGCAGCCAAGTTGGGCGCTATGGCTACACCTTC | CASSQVGRYGYTF
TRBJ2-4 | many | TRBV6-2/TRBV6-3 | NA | TGTGCCAGCAGTTACTCGGTTTCGCGACACTTTAAGTACTTC | CASSYSVSRHFKYF